The 10 T cell receptor beta chains below come from one sample, sequenced in a study of cytomegalovirus exposure and HLA in healthy donors. The PCR ran on 60 Vbeta and 13 Jbeta primers. Clones were read by immunoSEQ multiplex PCR, and TCRdb kept only the in-frame ones, dropping some. The sample holds approximately 160,000 clones, just under 80% seen once. The sequencing sample was made of PBMCs. The receptors originated from a woman in her forties or fifties in good health and CMV-seropositive.

Note on this clone: This could be a read error, since a much larger clone is one nucleotide away. The genes are TRBV28 and TRBJ2-7; perhaps TRBD2 as D (5 bases). This CDR3 is built from 11 residues. V lost 5 bases and J lost 4, with 6 bases in between. In germline, CDR1 is MDHEN, CDR2 SYDVKM. The CDR3 DNA reads TGTGCCAGCAGTACGGGGTACGAGCAGTACTTC. Amino acids: CASSTGYEQYF.

The chain joins TRBV7-6 to TRBJ2-7, with TRBD1 as a possible D gene (6 bases). Germline assignment: CDR1 SGHVS and CDR2 FNYEAQ. V lost 1 base to trimming and J lost 7 bases, with 14 bases between them. This CDR3 is built from 14 residues. CDR3 amino acids: CASSLEEDSVEQYF. As DNA, the CDR3 is TGTGCCAGCAGCTTAGAGGAGGACAGCGTTGAGCAGTACTTC.

About this clone itself: The junction differs from germline at one of its ends, possibly a read error. V is TRBV5-6 and J is TRBJ2-1; D possibly corresponds to TRBD2 (6 bases). The CDR3 is 14 amino acids. Germline V gives CDR1 SGHDT, CDR2 YYEEEE. The CDR3 loop reads CASSHRDSSGASVF. As DNA, the CDR3 is TGTGCCAGCAGCCACCGGGACTCCTCTGGTGCCTCGGTCTTC.

The chain uses TRBV9 and TRBJ2-1; TRBD2 matches at 10 bases. J was trimmed by 7 bases and V by 2 bases; bases with no gene match: 6. This CDR3 spans 15 amino acids. Germline values: CDR1 SGDLS, CDR2 YYNGEE. The CDR3 reads CASSVLAGDGNEQFF. The CDR3 DNA sequence: TGTGCCAGCAGCGTTCTAGCGGGAGATGGGAATGAGCAGTTCTTC.

V gene TRBV7-2 combines with J gene TRBJ2-5; 13 bases line up with TRBD2. CDR3 size: 16 residues. The junction had 6 bases not matched to a gene; V was cut back by 4 bases and J by 4 bases. Germline V gene lookup returns CDR1 SGHTA and CDR2 FQGNSA. The CDR3: CASSSGLAGALETQYF. The CDR3 DNA follows: TGTGCCAGCAGCTCCGGACTAGCGGGAGCTCTAGAGACCCAGTACTTC. Supplemented by reference TRBV7-2 and TRBJ2-5, the full variable domain reads GAGVSQSPSNKVTEKGKDVELRCDPISGHTALYWYRQSLGQGLEFLIYFQGNSAPDKSGLPSDRFSAERTGGSVSTLTIQRTQQEDSAVYLCASSSGLAGALETQYFGPGTRLLVL.

The DNA for the CDR3 is TGTGCCACCATCCGGGACAGGGGATCGGGCAATGAGCAGTTCTTC. This encodes CATIRDRGSGNEQFF. The chain uses TRBV15 and TRBJ2-1; 10 nucleotides align to TRBD1. With 7 bases clipped from V and 6 bases from J, the junction kept 9 bases outside the gene matches. The germline V gene has CDR1 LNHNV and CDR2 YYDKDF (reference sequence). CDR3 length: 15 residues.

This sequence joins TRBV10-3 and TRBJ2-5; TRBD1 agrees at 9 bases. Trimming removed 4 bases from V and 5 bases from J; junction bases left unmatched: 2. Germline CDR1 and CDR2: ENHRY and SYGVKD. The CDR3 totals 13 residues. Written as DNA, the CDR3 is TGTGCCATCAGTGGGACAGGGGAGGAGACCCAGTACTTC. The encoded protein is CAISGTGEETQYF.

Only a few counts were recorded for this clone. The chain recombines TRBV4-3 with TRBJ2-2; 8 bases match TRBD2. V trimming: 0 bases; J trimming: 6 bases; junction bases outside the gene matches: 6. Germline CDR1 reads LGHNA; CDR2 reads YSLEER. CDR3 length equals 16 residues. The CDR3 nucleotides read TGCGCCAGCAGCCAAGAAGGCGGGGGGATGGCCGGGGAGCTGTTTTTT. Translated, it gives CASSQEGGGMAGELFF.

The chain employs TRBV29-1 and TRBJ2-4; TRBD2 agrees at 7 bases. Germline-derived CDR1 and CDR2 are SQVTM and ANQGSEA. Trimming took 4 bases from V and 6 from J; bases not matched to a gene: 12. The CDR3 sequence is 15 residues long. CDR3 residues: CSVGTQETSRNIQYF. The CDR3 DNA follows: TGCAGCGTTGGCACCCAGGAGACTAGCCGAAACATTCAGTACTTC. Drawing the rest from reference TRBV29-1 and TRBJ2-4, the complete variable domain is SAVISQKPSRDICQRGTSLTIQCQVDSQVTMMFWYRQQPGQSLTLIATANQGSEATYESGFVIDKFPISRPNLTFSTLTVSNMSPEDSSIYLCSVGTQETSRNIQYFGAGTRLSVL.

V usage is TRBV7-9 and J usage is TRBJ2-3, with unresolved D. This CDR3 is 14 amino acids long. Germline CDR1 SEHNR, CDR2 FQNEAQ (reference sequence). The V end was cut by 7 bases, the J end by 6 bases, with 17 bases between. CDR3 residues: CASIQRSLGDTQYF. The CDR3, as DNA: TGTGCCAGCATCCAAAGGAGCCTCGGGGATACGCAGTATTTT.